This T cell receptor (beta chain) was identified during a study of shared clonotypes between healthy human individuals. This clone was found once. Assay used: immunoSEQ multiplex PCR; TCRdb lists only in-frame clones, some missing. This sample carries about 490,000 clones, 79% of them seen once, and the ten largest clones take over 9.5%. The V gene's germline CDR1 is SGHNT and CDR2 YYREEE (reference sequence). The ends were cut back, 4 bases at V and 4 bases at J, with 14 bases in the middle. This CDR3 comprises 14 residues. The clonotype was recovered from a woman in her forties in good health. Some clones in this sample may be carry-over from other donors' samples. The V and J genes are TRBV5-4 and TRBJ1-2; D possibly corresponds to TRBD1 (6 bases). Sequencing input: PBMCs. DNA for the CDR3: TGTGCCAGCAGCCCAAACACAGGGATCTATGGCTACACCTTC. Amino acids: CASSPNTGIYGYTF.